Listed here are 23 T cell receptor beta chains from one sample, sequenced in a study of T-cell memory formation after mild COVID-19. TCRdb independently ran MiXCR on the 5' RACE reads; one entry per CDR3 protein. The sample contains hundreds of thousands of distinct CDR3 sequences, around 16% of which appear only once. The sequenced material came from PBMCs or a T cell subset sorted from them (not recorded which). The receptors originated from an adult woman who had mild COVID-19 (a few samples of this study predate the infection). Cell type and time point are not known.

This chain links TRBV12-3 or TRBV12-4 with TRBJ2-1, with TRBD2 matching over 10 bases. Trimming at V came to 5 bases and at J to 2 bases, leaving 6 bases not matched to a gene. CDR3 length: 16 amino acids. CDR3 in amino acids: CASSINLAGAYNEQFF. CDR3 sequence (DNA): TGTGCCAGCAGTATAAATCTAGCGGGGGCCTACAATGAGCAGTTCTTC.

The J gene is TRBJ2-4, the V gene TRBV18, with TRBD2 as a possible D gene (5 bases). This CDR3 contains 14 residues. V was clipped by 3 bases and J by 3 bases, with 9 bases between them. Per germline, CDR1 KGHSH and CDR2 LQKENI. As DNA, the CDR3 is TGTGCCAGCTCACCGGACGGGAACAAAAACATTCAGTACTTC. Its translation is CASSPDGNKNIQYF.

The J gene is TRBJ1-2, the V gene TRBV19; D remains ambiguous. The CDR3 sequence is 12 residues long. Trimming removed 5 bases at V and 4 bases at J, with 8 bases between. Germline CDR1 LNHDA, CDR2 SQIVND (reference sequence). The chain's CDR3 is CASSPAGYGYTF. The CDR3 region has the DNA TGTGCCAGTAGTCCCGCTGGCTATGGCTACACCTTC.

The CDR3 DNA reads as TGTGCCAGCAGCCAAGGCGCCCTAGCGGGAGGTAGCTCCTACAATGAGCAGTTCTTC. This sequence encodes CASSQGALAGGSSYNEQFF. This chain links TRBV3-1 with TRBJ2-1; 11 nucleotides line up with TRBD2. The germline V gene has CDR1 LGHDT and CDR2 YNNKEL (reference sequence). J lost 0 bases, V lost 1 base, and 8 bases had no gene match. The CDR3 covers 19 residues.

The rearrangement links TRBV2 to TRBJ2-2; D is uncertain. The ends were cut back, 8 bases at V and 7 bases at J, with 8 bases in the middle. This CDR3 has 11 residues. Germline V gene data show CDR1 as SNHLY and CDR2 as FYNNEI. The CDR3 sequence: CASESNGELFF. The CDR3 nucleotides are TGTGCCAGCGAAAGTAACGGGGAGCTGTTTTTT. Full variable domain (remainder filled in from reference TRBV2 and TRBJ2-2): EPEVTQTPSHQVTQMGQEVILRCVPISNHLYFYWYRQILGQKVEFLVSFYNNEISEKSEIFDDQFSVERPDGSNFTLKIRSTKLEDSAMYFCASESNGELFFGEGSRLTVL.

CDR3 amino acids: CASSLGPGQGTDTQYF. DNA for the CDR3: TGTGCCAGCAGCTTAGGTCCGGGACAGGGAACAGATACGCAGTATTTT. This chain uses TRBV7-2 with TRBJ2-3; 9 positions agree with TRBD1. V trimming: 1 base; J trimming: 3 bases; junction bases outside the gene matches: 5. CDR3 length: 16 residues. Germline CDR1 reads SGHTA; CDR2 reads FQGNSA. Complete variable domain (other parts from reference TRBV7-2 and TRBJ2-3): GAGVSQSPSNKVTEKGKDVELRCDPISGHTALYWYRQSLGQGLEFLIYFQGNSAPDKSGLPSDRFSAERTGGSVSTLTIQRTQQEDSAVYLCASSLGPGQGTDTQYFGPGTRLTVL.

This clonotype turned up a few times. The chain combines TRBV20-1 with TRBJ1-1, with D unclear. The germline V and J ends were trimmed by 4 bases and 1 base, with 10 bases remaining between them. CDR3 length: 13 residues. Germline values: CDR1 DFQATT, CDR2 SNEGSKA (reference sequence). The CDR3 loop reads CSATFGPNTEAFF. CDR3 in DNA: TGCAGTGCTACCTTCGGCCCGAACACTGAAGCTTTCTTT.

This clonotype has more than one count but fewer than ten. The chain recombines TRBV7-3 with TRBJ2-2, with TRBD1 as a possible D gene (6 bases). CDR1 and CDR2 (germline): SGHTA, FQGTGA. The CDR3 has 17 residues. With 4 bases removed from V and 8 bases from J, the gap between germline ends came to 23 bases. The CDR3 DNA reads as TGTGCCAGCAGCTCCGCCACCCCCGGGACATCTTTGGGGGAGCTGTTTTTT. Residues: CASSSATPGTSLGELFF. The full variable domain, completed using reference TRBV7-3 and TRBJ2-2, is GAGVSQTPSNKVTEKGKYVELRCDPISGHTALYWYRQSLGQGPEFLIYFQGTGAADDSGLPNDRFFAVRPEGSVSTLKIQRTERGDSAVYLCASSSATPGTSLGELFFGEGSRLTVL.

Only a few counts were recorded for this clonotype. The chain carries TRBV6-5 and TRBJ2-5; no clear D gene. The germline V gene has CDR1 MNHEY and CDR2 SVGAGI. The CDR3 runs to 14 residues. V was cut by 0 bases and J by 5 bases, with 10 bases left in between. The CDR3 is CASSYSIYSETQYF. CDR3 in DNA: TGTGCCAGCAGTTACTCGATTTATAGCGAGACCCAGTACTTC.

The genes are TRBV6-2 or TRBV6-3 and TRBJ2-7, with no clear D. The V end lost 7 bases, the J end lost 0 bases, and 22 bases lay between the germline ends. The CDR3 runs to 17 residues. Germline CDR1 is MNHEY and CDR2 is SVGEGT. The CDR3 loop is CASTGLEISASSYEQYF. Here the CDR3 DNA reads TGTGCCAGCACGGGTTTGGAAATAAGCGCTAGCTCCTACGAGCAGTACTTC.

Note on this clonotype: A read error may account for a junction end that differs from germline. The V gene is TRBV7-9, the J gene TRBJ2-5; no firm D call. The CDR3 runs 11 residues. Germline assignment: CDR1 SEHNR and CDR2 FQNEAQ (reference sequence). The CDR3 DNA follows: TGTGCCAGCAGCTTTGAGGAGACCCAGGACTTC. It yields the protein CASSFEETQDF.

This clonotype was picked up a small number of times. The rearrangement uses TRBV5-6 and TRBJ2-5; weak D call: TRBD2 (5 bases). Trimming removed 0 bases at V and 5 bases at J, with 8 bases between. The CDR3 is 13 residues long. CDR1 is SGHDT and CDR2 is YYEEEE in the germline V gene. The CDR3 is CASSLGLWETQYF. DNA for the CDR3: TGTGCCAGCAGCTTGGGACTATGGGAGACCCAGTACTTC.

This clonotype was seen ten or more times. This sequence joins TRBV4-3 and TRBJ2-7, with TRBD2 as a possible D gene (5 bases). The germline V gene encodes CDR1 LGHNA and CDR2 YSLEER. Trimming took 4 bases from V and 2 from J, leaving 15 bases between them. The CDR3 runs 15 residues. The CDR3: CASSLQLDGTYEQYF. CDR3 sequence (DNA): TGCGCCAGCAGCCTGCAACTGGACGGGACCTACGAGCAGTACTTC.

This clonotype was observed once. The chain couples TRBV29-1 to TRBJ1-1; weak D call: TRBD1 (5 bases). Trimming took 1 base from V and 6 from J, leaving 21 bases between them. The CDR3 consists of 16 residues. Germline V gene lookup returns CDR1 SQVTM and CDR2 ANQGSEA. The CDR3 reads CSVEGSATVRSSEAFF. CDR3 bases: TGCAGCGTTGAAGGATCCGCGACAGTCCGCTCTTCTGAAGCTTTCTTT.

CDR3 sequence reads: CASKGQSGTDTQYF. In DNA form, the CDR3 reads TGCGCCAGCAAGGGACAGTCCGGCACAGATACGCAGTATTTT. The J gene is TRBJ2-3, the V gene TRBV5-1; TRBD1 matches 7 bases. The CDR3 spans 14 residues. Per germline, CDR1 SGHRS and CDR2 YFSETQ. J lost 1 base, V lost 6 bases, and 5 bases had no gene match. Looking up the rest from reference TRBV5-1 and TRBJ2-3 gives the full variable domain: KAGVTQTPRYLIKTRGQQVTLSCSPISGHRSVSWYQQTPGQGLQFLFEYFSETQRNKGNFPGRFSGRQFSNSRSEMNVSTLELGDSALYLCASKGQSGTDTQYFGPGTRLTVL.

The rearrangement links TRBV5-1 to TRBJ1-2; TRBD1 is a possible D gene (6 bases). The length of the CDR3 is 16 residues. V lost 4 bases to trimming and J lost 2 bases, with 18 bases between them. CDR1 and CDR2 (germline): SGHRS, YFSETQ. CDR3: CASSPDRSGVNYGYTF. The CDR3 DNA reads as TGCGCCAGCAGCCCCGATAGGTCAGGGGTAAACTATGGCTACACCTTC.

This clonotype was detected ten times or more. DNA for the CDR3: TGTGCCAGCAGCCCTTCCGATAGCGGTGACTACAATGAGCAGTTCTTC. Translated: CASSPSDSGDYNEQFF. J is TRBJ2-1 and V is TRBV4-2; D possibly corresponds to TRBD2 (6 bases). Looked up from germline, CDR1 is LGHNA and CDR2 is YNFKEQ. Trimming took off 4 bases at V and 3 bases at J, with 16 bases between the two ends. There are 16 residues in the CDR3.

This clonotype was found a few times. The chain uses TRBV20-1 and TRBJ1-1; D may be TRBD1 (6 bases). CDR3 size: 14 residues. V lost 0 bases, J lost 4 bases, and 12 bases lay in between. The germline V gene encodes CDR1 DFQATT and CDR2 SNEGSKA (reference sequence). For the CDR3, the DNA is TGCAGTGCTAGAGATTTTCAGGGGAGCACTGAAGCTTTCTTT. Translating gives CSARDFQGSTEAFF.

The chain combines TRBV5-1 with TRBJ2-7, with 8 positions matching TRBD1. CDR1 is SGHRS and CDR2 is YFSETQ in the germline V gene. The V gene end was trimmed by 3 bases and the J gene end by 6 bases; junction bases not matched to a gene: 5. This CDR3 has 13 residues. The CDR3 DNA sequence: TGCGCCAGCAGCTCCTCCGGGACAGGCGAGCAGTACTTC. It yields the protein CASSSSGTGEQYF.

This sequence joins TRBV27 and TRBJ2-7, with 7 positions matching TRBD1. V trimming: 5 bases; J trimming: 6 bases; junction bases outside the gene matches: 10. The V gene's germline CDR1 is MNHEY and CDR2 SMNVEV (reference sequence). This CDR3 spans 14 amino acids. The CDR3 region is CASSLGTAPGEQYF. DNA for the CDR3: TGTGCCAGCAGTCTGGGGACAGCCCCGGGCGAGCAGTACTTC.

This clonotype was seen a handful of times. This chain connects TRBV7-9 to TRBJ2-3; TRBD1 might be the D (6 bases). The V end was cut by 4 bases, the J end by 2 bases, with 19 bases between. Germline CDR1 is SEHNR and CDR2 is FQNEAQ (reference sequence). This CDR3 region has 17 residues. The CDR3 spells CASSSSEPGHLTDTQYF. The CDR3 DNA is TGTGCCAGCAGCTCGAGCGAACCGGGACACCTCACAGATACGCAGTATTTT.

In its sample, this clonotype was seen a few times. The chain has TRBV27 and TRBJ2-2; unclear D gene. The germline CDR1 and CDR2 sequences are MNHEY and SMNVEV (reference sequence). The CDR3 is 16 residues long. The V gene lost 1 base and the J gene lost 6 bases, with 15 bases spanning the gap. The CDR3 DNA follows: TGTGCCAGCAGTTTATTATCGGCGATAGAGTCCGGGGAGCTGTTTTTT. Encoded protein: CASSLLSAIESGELFF.

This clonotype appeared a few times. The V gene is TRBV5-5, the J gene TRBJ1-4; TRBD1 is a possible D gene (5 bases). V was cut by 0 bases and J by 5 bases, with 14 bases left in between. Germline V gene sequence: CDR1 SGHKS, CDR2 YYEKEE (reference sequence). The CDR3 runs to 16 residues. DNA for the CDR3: TGTGCCAGCAGCTTGGAAGGGGCCAGAGGAAATGAAAAACTGTTTTTT. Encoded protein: CASSLEGARGNEKLFF.